One sample yielded the 21 T cell receptor beta chains listed below, sequenced in a study of shared clonotypes between healthy human individuals. Positive CCR7 selection of CD45RO-negative cells yielded the naive CD8 cells, and terminally differentiated effector memory CD45RA+ cells were excluded. TCRdb keeps only in-frame clones here, not all; method: immunoSEQ multiplex PCR. The table has about 2.1 million clones, approximately 94% seen once; the top ten hold roughly 1.8%. Material for sequencing was naive CD8+ T cells from PBMCs. These receptors were obtained from a young man in good health. Some clones in this sample may be carry-over from other donors' samples.

V usage is TRBV29-1 and J usage is TRBJ2-1; tentatively, D is TRBD2 (5 bases). V was shortened by 2 bases and J by 2 bases, with 16 bases between the two germline ends. Per the germline V gene, CDR1 is SQVTM and CDR2 is ANQGSEA. The CDR3 sequence is 16 residues long. The CDR3 protein is CSVESPPGLTYNEQFF. CDR3 bases: TGCAGCGTTGAATCTCCCCCCGGACTTACCTACAATGAGCAGTTCTTC.

V and J are TRBV7-9 and TRBJ1-5; possible D gene TRBD1, 5 bases. The CDR3 contains 15 residues. Germline V lookup: CDR1 SEHNR, CDR2 FQNEAQ (reference sequence). V shed 5 bases and J shed 7 bases, with 18 bases lying between them. This CDR3 reads CASSTEGAPDQPQHF. The CDR3 coding sequence is TGTGCCAGCAGCACAGAAGGGGCCCCGGACCAGCCCCAGCATTTT.

This clone has only a few counts. This same CDR3 is encoded by further DNA sequences in the sample. This rearrangement joins TRBV9 to TRBJ2-2; no firm D call. V was clipped by 2 bases and J by 2 bases, with 10 bases between them. CDR3 length: 15 residues. CDR1 SGDLS and CDR2 YYNGEE come from the germline V gene. CDR3 DNA: TGTGCCAGCAGCGTTGGCGGAGCTAACACCGGGGAGCTGTTTTTT. Protein sequence: CASSVGGANTGELFF.

V usage is TRBV5-6 and J usage is TRBJ1-1; D possibly corresponds to TRBD1 (5 bases). Germline V CDR1 and CDR2: SGHDT, YYEEEE. V shed 7 bases and J shed 3 bases, with 10 bases lying between them. This CDR3 contains 12 residues. CDR3 loop: CASHLGDTEAFF. For the CDR3, the DNA is TGTGCCAGCCATTTGGGGGACACTGAAGCTTTCTTT.

The V call is TRBV6-6, the J call TRBJ2-3, with 13 bases fitting TRBD2. J was trimmed by 0 bases and V by 6 bases; bases with no gene match: 3. The CDR3 has 16 amino acids. Germline V gives CDR1 MNHNY, CDR2 SVGAGI (reference sequence). The CDR3 sequence is CASRVLAGGSTDTQYF. Here the CDR3 DNA reads TGTGCCAGCAGGGTACTAGCGGGAGGGAGCACAGATACGCAGTATTTT.

The V and J genes are TRBV19 and TRBJ1-2, with D perhaps TRBD1 (6 bases). The germline V and J ends were trimmed by 4 bases and 1 base, with 7 bases remaining between them. Germline V gene lookup returns CDR1 LNHDA and CDR2 SQIVND (reference sequence). The CDR3 has 13 amino acids. CDR3 sequence reads: CASSTDSNYGYTF. In nucleotides, the CDR3 is TGTGCCAGTAGTACGGACAGTAACTATGGCTACACCTTC. Full variable domain (rest looked up from reference TRBV19 and TRBJ1-2): DGGITQSPKYLFRKEGQNVTLSCEQNLNHDAMYWYRQDPGQGLRLIYYSQIVNDFQKGDIAEGYSVSREKKESFPLTVTSAQKNPTAFYLCASSTDSNYGYTFGSGTRLTVV.

The chain carries TRBV5-1 and TRBJ2-2, with D possibly being TRBD1 (6 bases). Trimming stripped 1 base from V and 6 bases from J, with 10 bases between. CDR1 and CDR2 from the germline V gene are SGHRS and YFSETQ. There are 14 residues in the CDR3. The CDR3 here is CASSLTGFAGELFF. CDR3 sequence (DNA): TGCGCCAGCAGCTTGACAGGGTTCGCCGGGGAGCTGTTTTTT.

The chain is built from TRBV10-3 and TRBJ1-1; D unresolved. Germline loops: CDR1 ENHRY, CDR2 SYGVKD. Trimming removed 3 bases from V and 0 bases from J, with 8 bases in between. The CDR3 is made up of 14 amino acids. The CDR3 region is CAISDGPMNTEAFF. The CDR3 bases are TGTGCCATCAGTGATGGGCCCATGAACACTGAAGCTTTCTTT.

This chain connects TRBV4-1 to TRBJ2-7, with 8 bases identical to TRBD2. Germline CDR1 reads MGHRA; CDR2 reads YSYEKL. The CDR3 covers 15 residues. J lost 0 bases, V lost 1 base, and 2 bases had no gene match. DNA of the CDR3: TGCGCCAGCAGCCAAGGACTAGCGCGCTCCTACGAGCAGTACTTC. It yields the protein CASSQGLARSYEQYF.

The CDR3 DNA reads TGTGCCAGCAGTGCCGTAGGCTGGCCGAGCTCCTACGAGCAGTACTTC. This gives the protein CASSAVGWPSSYEQYF. The chain combines TRBV2 with TRBJ2-7; no clear D. This CDR3 comprises 16 residues. Trimming pared 4 bases from V and 0 bases from J, leaving 16 bases between. Germline V gene lookup returns CDR1 SNHLY and CDR2 FYNNEI.

This clone was seen only once. This sequence joins TRBV6-5 and TRBJ1-1, with 11 bases aligning to TRBD1. CDR1 is MNHEY, CDR2 SVGAGI, per germline. The CDR3 is 16 amino acids. Unmatched junction bases numbered 7, after V lost 2 bases and J lost 5 bases. The CDR3 spells CASSYAGQGARTEAFF. The CDR3 DNA reads as TGTGCCAGCAGTTACGCCGGACAGGGGGCACGGACTGAAGCTTTCTTT.

This clone was observed a handful of times. The rearrangement links TRBV15 to TRBJ1-5; D is ambiguous. The V gene lost 5 bases and the J gene lost 0 bases, with 8 bases spanning the gap. Germline CDR1 is LNHNV and CDR2 is YYDKDF (reference sequence). The CDR3 has 14 residues. The CDR3 here is CATSGDYSNQPQHF. The CDR3 nucleotides read TGTGCCACCAGCGGGGATTATAGCAATCAGCCCCAGCATTTT.

This clone was seen a handful of times. The CDR3 sequence is CSVFIRGGPYEQYF. CDR3 nucleotides: TGCAGCGTTTTTATCCGGGGCGGCCCCTACGAGCAGTACTTC. The genes are TRBV29-1 and TRBJ2-7; perhaps D is TRBD1 or TRBD2 (5 bases each). V was shortened by 5 bases and J by 2 bases, with 16 bases between the two germline ends. CDR3 length: 14 residues. The germline V gene has CDR1 SQVTM and CDR2 ANQGSEA.

The V and J genes are TRBV5-5 and TRBJ2-7; D call uncertain. Germline lookup yields CDR1 SGHKS and CDR2 YYEKEE (reference sequence). The CDR3 sequence is 13 residues long. Trimming left V 0 bases short and J 3 bases short, with 7 bases between. CDR3 in DNA: TGTGCCAGCAGCTTGGCCACGCGCTACGAGCAGTACTTC. This gives the protein CASSLATRYEQYF. The full variable domain, its missing parts supplied by reference TRBV5-5 and TRBJ2-7, is DAGVTQSPTHLIKTRGQQVTLRCSPISGHKSVSWYQQVLGQGPQFIFQYYEKEERGRGNFPDRFSARQFPNYSSELNVNALLLGDSALYLCASSLATRYEQYFGPGTRLTVT.

Here the CDR3 reads CASSFGQGDEKLFF. The DNA of the CDR3 is TGTGCCAGCAGCTTCGGGCAGGGGGATGAAAAACTGTTTTTT. This chain links TRBV5-6 with TRBJ1-4; 7 bases are a match to TRBD1. Looked up from germline, CDR1 is SGHDT and CDR2 is YYEEEE. The CDR3 length is 14 residues. V trimming: 2 bases; J trimming: 6 bases; junction bases outside the gene matches: 4.

The V call is TRBV4-2, the J call TRBJ2-1; unclear D gene. Germline V gene data show CDR1 as LGHNA and CDR2 as YNFKEQ. V was cut by 0 bases and J by 5 bases, with 5 bases left in between. The CDR3 contains 13 residues. DNA for the CDR3: TGTGCCAGCAGCCAAGATCGCAACAATGAGCAGTTCTTC. As protein: CASSQDRNNEQFF.

A remark on this clone: This sample also contains other DNA sequences that code for the same CDR3. The chain combines TRBV27 with TRBJ2-2; D gene uncertain. From germline, CDR1 is MNHEY and CDR2 SMNVEV (reference sequence). Trimming stripped 3 bases from V and 5 bases from J, with 4 bases between. This CDR3 comprises 12 residues. CDR3 residues: CASSFGTGELFF. In DNA, the CDR3 is TGTGCCAGCAGTTTCGGAACCGGGGAGCTGTTTTTT.

CDR3 loop: CASSLPSLRDGESEAFF. CDR3 coding DNA: TGTGCCAGCAGCTTACCGAGTCTACGAGACGGGGAGTCGGAAGCTTTCTTT. V and J are TRBV7-9 and TRBJ1-1; no definite D call. Germline lookup yields CDR1 SEHNR and CDR2 FQNEAQ (reference sequence). This CDR3 comprises 17 residues. The V gene lost 2 bases and the J gene lost 8 bases, with 24 bases spanning the gap.

This clone has a handful of counts. In the same sample, other DNA sequences code for this CDR3. The chain joins TRBV7-9 to TRBJ2-2; D is ambiguous. This CDR3 has 13 residues. The germline CDR1 and CDR2 sequences are SEHNR and FQNEAQ (reference sequence). V was cut by 1 base and J by 1 base, with 1 base left in between. The CDR3 DNA follows: TGTGCCAGCAGCTTAGGGAACACCGGGGAGCTGTTTTTT. Amino acid sequence: CASSLGNTGELFF.

This chain links TRBV6-5 with TRBJ2-1; D not certain. The V gene lost 2 bases and the J gene lost 6 bases, with 8 bases spanning the gap. Germline lookup yields CDR1 MNHEY and CDR2 SVGAGI. This CDR3 has 13 amino acids. CDR3 region: CASSYPGPNEQFF. CDR3 bases: TGTGCCAGCAGTTACCCCGGACCCAATGAGCAGTTCTTC.

This clone has just one count. V is TRBV27 and J is TRBJ2-7; 12 nucleotides match TRBD1. With 4 bases clipped from V and 9 bases from J, the junction kept 13 bases outside the gene matches. CDR3 length: 16 amino acids. In germline, CDR1 is MNHEY, CDR2 SMNVEV (reference sequence). DNA of the CDR3: TGTGCCAGCAGTTACGGACCGGGACAGGGGGCTAGTAGGCAGTACTTC. It yields the protein CASSYGPGQGASRQYF.